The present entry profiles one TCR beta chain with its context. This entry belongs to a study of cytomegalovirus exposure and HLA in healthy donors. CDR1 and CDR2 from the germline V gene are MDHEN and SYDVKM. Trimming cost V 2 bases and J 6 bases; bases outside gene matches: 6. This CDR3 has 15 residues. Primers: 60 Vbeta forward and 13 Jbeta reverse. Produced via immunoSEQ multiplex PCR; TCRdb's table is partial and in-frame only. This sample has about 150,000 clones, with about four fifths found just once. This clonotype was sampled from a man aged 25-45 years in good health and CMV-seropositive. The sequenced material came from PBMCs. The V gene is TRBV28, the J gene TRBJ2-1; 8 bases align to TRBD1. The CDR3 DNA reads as TGTGCCAGCAGTTTAGCGGGACAGGTGGGCAATGAGCAGTTCTTC. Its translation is CASSLAGQVGNEQFF.